This T cell receptor (beta chain) was identified in a study of T cell changes during pregnancy in multiple sclerosis (dated by TCRdb to between 2017 and 2020). For the wider study: In women with multiple sclerosis, the researchers looked at how the T cell repertoire shifted as pregnancy progressed.

CDR1 and CDR2 were assigned from the germline V gene as SNHLY and FYNNEI. The junction carries 14 bases between V and J, which are trimmed by 2 bases and 3 bases respectively. Taken from cysteine to phenylalanine, the CDR3 has 15 residues. The sequence is cut down to CDR3 DNA, 45 bases in frame from base 1. The library was obtained by the immunoSEQ multiplex PCR assay. TCRdb holds this immuneACCESS table with in-frame rearrangements only. Some clones are missing; in checked studies, unresolved V genes explain under half, and the rest has no known cause. This sample has around 95,000 clones in its table, and 92% of those were observed once. In total, the top ten clones hold 1.9% of the sample. In regard to this clone: The target of this receptor is not known. The record has no base qualities; no much larger clone is one base away.

The sequence joins TRBV2 to TRBJ2-7; TRBD1 is a weak D gene call, 5 bases matching. The sample here was peripheral blood, taken after pregnancy. The clonotype comes from a female donor with multiple sclerosis, enrolled in a pregnancy study. The CDR3 has the sequence CASSEYRGGFYEQYF. The nucleotide sequence reads TGTGCCAGCAGTGAATATAGGGGCGGATTCTACGAGCAGTACTTC.